The present entry profiles one T cell receptor (beta chain) with its context. An end of the junction differs from the germline gene, which may be a read error. Germline V gene lookup returns CDR1 SGHNT and CDR2 YENEEA. The CDR3 loop spans 14 amino acids. The data derive from a study of tumor-infiltrating lymphocytes in glioblastoma multiforme. TCR beta libraries were built from RNA through three nested multiplex PCR rounds using modified ARM-PCR. A C-beta primer primed TCRB cDNA from about 500 ng RNA. MiXCR, run by TCRdb on the multiplex PCR reads, gives a single entry per CDR3 protein. The sample records about 8,400 distinct CDR3 sequences, nearly 75% being singletons.

This chain uses TRBV11-3 with TRBJ2-1; 12 positions agree with TRBD2. The sample comprised brain tumor tissue. The receptor was isolated from a male donor with glioblastoma. The CDR3 region is CASPSGRASNEQFF. The CDR3 DNA reads TGTGCCAGTCCTAGCGGGAGGGCCTCCAATGAGCAATTCTTC.